This T cell receptor beta chain was retrieved from a study of cytomegalovirus exposure and HLA in healthy donors. This CDR3 is built from 16 residues. Germline V gives CDR1 LNHDA, CDR2 SQIVND (reference sequence). Trimming took off 1 base at V and 0 bases at J, with 10 bases between the two ends. Regarding the study as a whole: Later examination showed HLA-associated TCR beta chains had greater clonal expansion than equally common others. Previous analysis showed most TCR beta V segments were productive about 87% or about 30% of the time. CMV serostatus stood as the only immune exposure information on hand.

Primers: 60 Vbeta forward and 13 Jbeta reverse. The table came from immunoSEQ multiplex PCR; TCRdb's copy has only in-frame clones and leaves some out. This sample's clone table lists 65,000 to 80,000 clones. About this clone: Its antigen remains unidentified.

The donors gave bone marrow, and they were healthy. The TCR sequence derives from a man aged 30 to 45 in good health and CMV-seronegative. Sequences were obtained from PBMCs. The V gene is TRBV19, the J gene TRBJ2-1; D gene unclear. CDR3 amino acids: CASSIGAGSSYNEQFF. In DNA, the CDR3 is TGTGCCAGTAGTATAGGGGCAGGTAGCTCCTACAATGAGCAGTTCTTC. Full variable domain (missing parts from reference TRBV19 and TRBJ2-1): DGGITQSPKYLFRKEGQNVTLSCEQNLNHDAMYWYRQDPGQGLRLIYYSQIVNDFQKGDIAEGYSVSREKKESFPLTVTSAQKNPTAFYLCASSIGAGSSYNEQFFGPGTRLTVL.